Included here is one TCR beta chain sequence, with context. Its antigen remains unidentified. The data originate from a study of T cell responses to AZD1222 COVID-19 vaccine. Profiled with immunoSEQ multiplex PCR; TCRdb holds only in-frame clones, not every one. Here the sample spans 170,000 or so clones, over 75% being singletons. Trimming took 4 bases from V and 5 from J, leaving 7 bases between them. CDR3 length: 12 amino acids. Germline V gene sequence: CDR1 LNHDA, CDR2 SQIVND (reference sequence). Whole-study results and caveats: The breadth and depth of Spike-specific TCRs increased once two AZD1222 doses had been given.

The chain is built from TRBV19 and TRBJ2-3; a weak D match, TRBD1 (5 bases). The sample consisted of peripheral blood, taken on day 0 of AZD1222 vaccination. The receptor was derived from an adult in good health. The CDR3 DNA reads TGTGCCAGTAGTAGGGGCGGAGATACGCAGTATTTT. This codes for CASSRGGDTQYF. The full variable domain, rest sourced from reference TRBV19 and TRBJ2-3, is DGGITQSPKYLFRKEGQNVTLSCEQNLNHDAMYWYRQDPGQGLRLIYYSQIVNDFQKGDIAEGYSVSREKKESFPLTVTSAQKNPTAFYLCASSRGGDTQYFGPGTRLTVL.